The 23 T cell receptor beta chains in this list originate from one sample, sequenced in a study of shared clonotypes between healthy human individuals. Data came from immunoSEQ multiplex PCR; TCRdb stores just in-frame clones and leaves some out. The repertoire holds about 1.1 million clones, with about 80% as singletons. The specimen was memory CD4+ T cells from PBMCs. The subset denotes: CD45RA-negative fraction. The source is a man younger than 35 in good health. Some clones in this sample may be carry-over from other donors' samples.

This sequence joins TRBV27 and TRBJ2-1; 11 nucleotides match TRBD1. Germline assignment: CDR1 MNHEY and CDR2 SMNVEV (reference sequence). Trimming removed 2 bases from V and 7 bases from J; junction bases left unmatched: 7. CDR3 length equals 16 residues. The CDR3 coding sequence is TGTGCCAGCAGTTTACTGAGGGACAGGGGGATGAATGAGCAGTTCTTC. Translation gives CASSLLRDRGMNEQFF.

V gene TRBV23-1 combines with J gene TRBJ1-3, with D possibly TRBD1 on 5 matching bases. TRBV23-1 is designated an ORF whose function remains uncertain. Trimming removed 4 bases at V and 0 bases at J, with 22 bases between. The CDR3 is 19 amino acids. The CDR3 DNA reads as TGCGCCAGCAGTCTTGAAGGGACGGCCCGTCTTAGCTCTGGAAACACCATATATTTT. Amino acids: CASSLEGTARLSSGNTIYF.

The V and J genes are TRBV28 and TRBJ1-4; D remains ambiguous. V dropped 5 bases and J dropped 8 bases, with 12 bases sitting between them. The CDR3 extends over 13 amino acids. CDR1 is MDHEN and CDR2 is SYDVKM in the germline V gene. CDR3 region: CASSPPVGEKLFF. The DNA of the CDR3 is TGTGCCAGCAGTCCTCCAGTGGGAGAAAAACTGTTTTTT.

This clone was seen only a few times. J is TRBJ1-3 and V is TRBV10-3, with D unclear. The CDR3 loop spans 15 amino acids. Germline CDR1 ENHRY, CDR2 SYGVKD. The germline V and J ends were trimmed by 0 bases and 1 base, with 7 bases remaining between them. CDR3 in DNA: TGTGCCATCAGTGAGTCGAGGCTATCTGGAAACACCATATATTTT. Its translation is CAISESRLSGNTIYF.

This sequence joins TRBV27 and TRBJ1-4; perhaps TRBD1 as D (6 bases). The CDR3 extends over 15 amino acids. Germline V gene lookup returns CDR1 MNHEY and CDR2 SMNVEV (reference sequence). Trimming pared 5 bases from V and 2 bases from J, leaving 12 bases between. Here the CDR3 DNA reads TGTGCCAGCAGTCCCACAGGGCCCACTAATGAAAAACTGTTTTTT. Protein sequence: CASSPTGPTNEKLFF.

As regards this clone: With a much larger clone just one base away, this may be a read error. The chain recombines TRBV27 with TRBJ1-1, with TRBD1 matching 10 bases. The CDR3 loop spans 13 amino acids. J was trimmed by 4 bases and V by 6 bases; bases with no gene match: 2. From germline, CDR1 is MNHEY and CDR2 SMNVEV (reference sequence). The CDR3 coding sequence is TGTGCCAGCAGGGGACAGGGGACCACTGAAGCTTTCTTT. Translated, it gives CASRGQGTTEAFF.

A note on this clone: Other DNA variants within this sample encode the same CDR3. This chain joins TRBV19 and TRBJ2-3; D gene ambiguous. V was cut by 3 bases and J by 1 base, with 11 bases left in between. There are 15 residues in the CDR3. CDR1 and CDR2 from the germline V gene are LNHDA and SQIVND (reference sequence). The DNA of the CDR3 is TGTGCCAGTAGTATTGAAACTGGGGGCACAGATACGCAGTATTTT. This gives the protein CASSIETGGTDTQYF. Variable domain in full (rest from reference TRBV19 and TRBJ2-3): DGGITQSPKYLFRKEGQNVTLSCEQNLNHDAMYWYRQDPGQGLRLIYYSQIVNDFQKGDIAEGYSVSREKKESFPLTVTSAQKNPTAFYLCASSIETGGTDTQYFGPGTRLTVL.

The V and J genes are TRBV9 and TRBJ2-2; TRBD1 matches 9 bases. V lost 2 bases, J lost 8 bases, and 10 bases stayed unmatched. Germline V gene data show CDR1 as SGDLS and CDR2 as YYNGEE. This CDR3 comprises 16 residues. The CDR3 loop is CASSVSGQGSWGELFF. The CDR3 DNA follows: TGTGCCAGCAGCGTCTCTGGACAGGGGTCGTGGGGGGAGCTGTTTTTT.

J is TRBJ2-2 and V is TRBV7-2; D might be TRBD1 (6 bases). Germline loops: CDR1 SGHTA, CDR2 FQGNSA. V dropped 5 bases and J dropped 6 bases, with 16 bases sitting between them. The CDR3 is 15 amino acids. The CDR3 reads CASSPRQVGAGELFF. CDR3 coding DNA: TGTGCCAGCAGCCCGCGACAGGTCGGTGCCGGGGAGCTGTTTTTT.

J is TRBJ1-1 and V is TRBV29-1; D is possibly TRBD1 (5 bases). Trimming shortened V by 6 bases and J by 11 bases, and 19 bases separated the two germline ends. The CDR3 covers 12 residues. Germline V gene lookup returns CDR1 SQVTM and CDR2 ANQGSEA. The CDR3 DNA reads TGCAGCGTGAGGGAGGGGCCCGCGGGGGCTTTCTTT. This encodes CSVREGPAGAFF.

This clone was seen only a few times. The chain uses TRBV7-7 and TRBJ1-1; D not certain. The CDR3 runs 13 residues. Germline loops: CDR1 SSHAT, CDR2 FNYEAQ (reference sequence). The V gene lost 5 bases and the J gene lost 5 bases, with 12 bases spanning the gap. The CDR3 reads CASSLETGTEAFF. DNA of the CDR3: TGTGCCAGCAGCCTGGAAACTGGGACTGAAGCTTTCTTT.

This clone occurred many times. This chain connects TRBV2 to TRBJ1-4; the D gene is possibly TRBD1 (5 bases). The CDR3 is 12 residues long. The V gene's germline CDR1 is SNHLY and CDR2 FYNNEI. V was pared by 6 bases and J by 6 bases, with 8 bases between. CDR3 residues: CASRARDEKLFF. CDR3 nucleotides: TGTGCCAGCAGAGCCAGGGATGAAAAACTGTTTTTT.

This clone has more than one count but fewer than ten. A much larger clone is a single base away; this may be a read error. The CDR3 sequence: CAWNPRQGILEQYF. The DNA of the CDR3 is TGTGCCTGGAATCCGAGACAGGGAATACTCGAGCAGTACTTC. This chain uses TRBV30 with TRBJ2-7, with TRBD1 matching 7 bases. The CDR3 length is 14 residues. V lost 4 bases to trimming and J lost 6 bases; unmatched junction nucleotides: 12. CDR1 and CDR2 (germline): GTSNPN, SVGIG (reference sequence).

This clone appeared a single time. This chain connects TRBV30 to TRBJ1-5; TRBD1 matches 9 bases. V was pared by 7 bases and J by 5 bases, with 6 bases of the junction left unmatched. This CDR3 region has 13 residues. The germline V gene encodes CDR1 GTSNPN and CDR2 SVGIG (reference sequence). The CDR3 reads CAFNTGGHQPQHF. The CDR3 DNA sequence: TGTGCCTTCAACACAGGGGGCCATCAGCCCCAGCATTTT.

This chain uses TRBV6-6 with TRBJ2-5, with 8 bases aligning to TRBD1. In germline, CDR1 is MNHNY, CDR2 SVGAGI (reference sequence). Trimming cost V 6 bases and J 6 bases; bases outside gene matches: 6. This CDR3 is 13 amino acids long. CDR3 DNA: TGTGCCAGCAGCCCGGACAGGGTGAAGACCCAGTACTTC. Amino acids: CASSPDRVKTQYF.

V usage is TRBV30 and J usage is TRBJ1-6, with D possibly being TRBD1 (5 bases). This CDR3 region has 13 residues. V was cut by 4 bases and J by 11 bases, with 15 bases left in between. The germline gives CDR1 GTSNPN, CDR2 SVGIG (reference sequence). This CDR3 reads CAWMGGFGTPLHF. The CDR3 nucleotides are TGTGCCTGGATGGGGGGATTCGGGACACCCCTCCACTTT.

With regard to this clone: This could be a read error, since a much larger clone is one nucleotide away. J is TRBJ2-6 and V is TRBV27, with D unresolved. Deletions cut 6 bases from V and 0 bases from J, with 3 bases between. The CDR3 runs to 13 residues. Germline V gene lookup returns CDR1 MNHEY and CDR2 SMNVEV (reference sequence). The CDR3 loop reads CASRGSGANVLTF. The CDR3 nucleotides read TGTGCCAGCAGGGGCTCTGGGGCCAACGTCCTGACTTTC.

CDR3 residues: CASSFVGSSYEQYF. Here the CDR3 DNA reads TGTGCCAGCAGTTTCGTCGGAAGCTCCTACGAGCAGTACTTC. The chain is built from TRBV28 and TRBJ2-7, with unresolved D. CDR3 length: 14 amino acids. The germline CDR1 and CDR2 sequences are MDHEN and SYDVKM. V dropped 3 bases and J dropped 0 bases, with 9 bases sitting between them.

This rearrangement joins TRBV6-1 to TRBJ2-5, with D tentatively TRBD1 (5 bases). The germline V gene encodes CDR1 MNHNS and CDR2 SASEGT. This CDR3 comprises 15 residues. The V end lost 11 bases, the J end lost 1 base, and 20 bases lay between the germline ends. The CDR3: CAGGGRASLQETQYF. The CDR3 nucleotides are TGTGCCGGTGGCGGCAGGGCCTCCCTCCAAGAGACCCAGTACTTC.

The chain uses TRBV7-6 and TRBJ1-4; perhaps TRBD1 as D (5 bases). Germline V gene lookup returns CDR1 SGHVS and CDR2 FNYEAQ. This CDR3 has 15 amino acids. V dropped 1 base and J dropped 6 bases, with 12 bases sitting between them. The chain's CDR3 is CASSLVGGYDEKLFF. CDR3 DNA sequence: TGTGCCAGCAGCTTAGTCGGGGGGTATGATGAAAAACTGTTTTTT.

The V call is TRBV15, the J call TRBJ1-5; the D gene is possibly TRBD1 (6 bases). The ends were cut back, 0 bases at V and 7 bases at J, with 16 bases in the middle. The V gene's germline CDR1 is LNHNV and CDR2 YYDKDF (reference sequence). The CDR3 is made up of 16 amino acids. CDR3 sequence reads: CATSRDRWQGSQPQHF. Here the CDR3 DNA reads TGTGCCACCAGCAGAGATCGGTGGCAGGGGAGCCAGCCCCAGCATTTT.

The genes are TRBV9 and TRBJ2-7; perhaps TRBD1 as D (6 bases). Germline loops: CDR1 SGDLS, CDR2 YYNGEE. The CDR3 extends over 14 amino acids. Between the trimmed V and J ends, which lost 3 bases and 2 bases, there was a span of 12 bases. CDR3 coding DNA: TGTGCCAGCAGCGCACGGACAGAGACCTACGAGCAGTACTTC. Translating gives CASSARTETYEQYF.

The chain combines TRBV1 with TRBJ2-1; TRBD2, the table's D call, was not compared with the DNA. TRBV1 has pseudogene status. The CDR3 runs to 17 residues. The CDR3 sequence: CTSSQELPGLAGVKEFF. The CDR3 DNA follows: TGCACCAGCAGCCAAGAATTACCGGGACTAGCGGGAGTCAAGGAGTTCTTC.